This T cell receptor (beta chain) was documented in a study of blood T cell repertoires in COVID-19. As for the study in general: Samples came from the United States, Italy and Spain, spanning acute and convalescent COVID-19.

Original methodology: From reference gene primer amplification, estimates of nucleated cell counts were derived. Produced via immunoSEQ multiplex PCR; TCRdb's table is partial and in-frame only. The D gene and trimming were derived from the DNA, and the V and J assignments and clone size from that table. This sample has some 35,000 clones; 60% to 80% occur once, and the top ten carry around a third. Unmatched junction bases numbered 6, after V lost 4 bases and J lost 4 bases. The CDR3 is 16 amino acids. Germline assignment: CDR1 SGHNT and CDR2 YYREEE (reference sequence). This clone was seen only once.

The chain links TRBV5-4 to TRBJ2-5, with 14 positions matching TRBD2. The receptor was derived from an elderly man with acute or convalescent COVID-19. Material: peripheral blood. The CDR3 region has the DNA TGTGCCAGCAGCGAGGGACTAGCGGGAGTCGGAGAGACCCAGTACTTC. This translates into CASSEGLAGVGETQYF. Based on the CDR3 plus reference TRBV5-4 and TRBJ2-5, the full variable domain is ETGVTQSPTHLIKTRGQQVTLRCSSQSGHNTVSWYQQALGQGPQFIFQYYREEENGRGNFPPRFSGLQFPNYSSELNVNALELDDSALYLCASSEGLAGVGETQYFGPGTRLLVL.